This T cell receptor beta chain came from a study of blood T cell repertoires in COVID-19. About the study: COVID-19 samples, acute and convalescent, were from the United States, Italy and Spain. PBMCs, B-cell-depleted T cells, or T cells were the source of the cDNA or gDNA that made up the material.

The V and J ends lost 2 bases and 1 base respectively, with 9 bases between them. The CDR3 runs 15 residues. The germline V gene has CDR1 LGHDT and CDR2 YNNKEL (reference sequence). The data were produced by immunoSEQ multiplex PCR, yet TCRdb's version contains in-frame clones alone and is incomplete. The sample has about 440,000 clones; about nine tenths are singletons. This chain joins TRBV3-1 (or the pseudogene TRBV3-2) and TRBJ1-5, with D possibly matching TRBD1 (5 bases). The clonotype comes from a man aged 18 to 30 who had recovered from COVID-19. Material: PBMCs or T cells enriched from blood (not recorded which). CDR3 in DNA: TGTGCCAGCAGCCAATTGGCAGGGAGCAATCAGCCCCAGCATTTT. It is translated as CASSQLAGSNQPQHF.